This T cell receptor (beta chain) was identified in a study of blood T cell repertoires in COVID-19. Sequenced by immunoSEQ multiplex PCR; TCRdb stores in-frame clones only, minus some. The sample contains about 210,000 clones, approximately 88% of which appear only once. Ages ranged from roughly 18 to 100 years, with residence in about 23 US areas. Trimming stripped 4 bases from V and 6 bases from J, with 14 bases between. This CDR3 has 14 residues. Germline assignment: CDR1 MNHEY and CDR2 SMNVEV (reference sequence). The TCR originated in a man between 18 and 35 years old with acute COVID-19. The sample was PBMCs or T cells enriched from blood (not recorded which). The chain has TRBV27 and TRBJ2-3; perhaps TRBD2 as D (6 bases). CDR3 sequence reads: CASSSSSSGDTQYF. The CDR3 region has the DNA TGTGCCAGCAGTTCCTCCTCGAGCGGGGATACGCAGTATTTT.